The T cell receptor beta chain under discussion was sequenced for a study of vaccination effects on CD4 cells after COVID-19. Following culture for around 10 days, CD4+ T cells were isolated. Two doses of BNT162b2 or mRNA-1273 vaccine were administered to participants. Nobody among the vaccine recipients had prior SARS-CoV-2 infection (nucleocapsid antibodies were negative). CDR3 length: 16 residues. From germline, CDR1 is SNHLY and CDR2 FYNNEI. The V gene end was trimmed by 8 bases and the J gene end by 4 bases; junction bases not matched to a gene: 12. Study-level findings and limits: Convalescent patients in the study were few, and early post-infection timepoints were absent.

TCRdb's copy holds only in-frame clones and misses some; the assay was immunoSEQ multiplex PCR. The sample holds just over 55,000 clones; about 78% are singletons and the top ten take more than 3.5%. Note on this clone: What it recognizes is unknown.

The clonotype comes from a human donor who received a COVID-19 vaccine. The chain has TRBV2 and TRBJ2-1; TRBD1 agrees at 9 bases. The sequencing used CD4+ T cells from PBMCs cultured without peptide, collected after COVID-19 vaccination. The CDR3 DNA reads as TGTGCCAGCCGAGTGAGCGGGACAGGGTTTTACAATGAGCAGTTCTTC. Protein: CASRVSGTGFYNEQFF.